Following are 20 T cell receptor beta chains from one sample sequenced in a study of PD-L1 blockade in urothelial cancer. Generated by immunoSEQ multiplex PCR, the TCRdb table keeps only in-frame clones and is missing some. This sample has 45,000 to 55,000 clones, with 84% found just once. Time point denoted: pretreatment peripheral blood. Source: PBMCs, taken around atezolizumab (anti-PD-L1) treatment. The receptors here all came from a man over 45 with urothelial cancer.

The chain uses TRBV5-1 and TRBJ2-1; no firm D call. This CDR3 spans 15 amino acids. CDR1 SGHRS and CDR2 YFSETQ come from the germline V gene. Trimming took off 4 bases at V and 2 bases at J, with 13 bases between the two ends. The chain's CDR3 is CASSLGRQTYNEQFF. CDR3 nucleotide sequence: TGCGCCAGCAGCCTCGGCAGGCAGACCTACAATGAGCAGTTCTTC.

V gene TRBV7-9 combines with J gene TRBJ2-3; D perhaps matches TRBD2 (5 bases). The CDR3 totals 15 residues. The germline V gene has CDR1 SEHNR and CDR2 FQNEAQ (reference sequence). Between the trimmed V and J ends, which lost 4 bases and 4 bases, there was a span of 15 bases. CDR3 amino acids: CASSSAGLVADTQYF. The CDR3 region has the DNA TGTGCCAGCAGCTCGGCGGGCCTGGTGGCAGATACGCAGTATTTT.

CDR3 protein: CASSFGDRVNEQYF. As DNA, the CDR3 is TGTGCCAGCAGTTTCGGGGACAGGGTAAACGAGCAGTACTTC. The gene calls are TRBV27 and TRBJ2-7, with TRBD1 identical over 9 bases. V lost 3 bases, J lost 5 bases, and 5 bases stayed unmatched. This CDR3 is 14 amino acids long. Germline V gives CDR1 MNHEY, CDR2 SMNVEV (reference sequence).

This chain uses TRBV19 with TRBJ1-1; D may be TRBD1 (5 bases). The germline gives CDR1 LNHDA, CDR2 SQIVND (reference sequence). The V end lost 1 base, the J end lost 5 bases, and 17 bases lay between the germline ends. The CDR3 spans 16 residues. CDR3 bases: TGTGCCAGTAGTATAGCGCCAGGGCGAAAGGGGACTGAAGCTTTCTTT. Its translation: CASSIAPGRKGTEAFF. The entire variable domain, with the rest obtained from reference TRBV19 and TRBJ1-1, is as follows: DGGITQSPKYLFRKEGQNVTLSCEQNLNHDAMYWYRQDPGQGLRLIYYSQIVNDFQKGDIAEGYSVSREKKESFPLTVTSAQKNPTAFYLCASSIAPGRKGTEAFFGQGTRLTVV.

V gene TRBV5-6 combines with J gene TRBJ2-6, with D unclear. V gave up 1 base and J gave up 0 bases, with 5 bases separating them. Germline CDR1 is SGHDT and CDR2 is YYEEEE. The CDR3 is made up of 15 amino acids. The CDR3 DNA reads TGTGCCAGCAGCTTGCGTCGCTCTGGGGCCAACGTCCTGACTTTC. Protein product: CASSLRRSGANVLTF.

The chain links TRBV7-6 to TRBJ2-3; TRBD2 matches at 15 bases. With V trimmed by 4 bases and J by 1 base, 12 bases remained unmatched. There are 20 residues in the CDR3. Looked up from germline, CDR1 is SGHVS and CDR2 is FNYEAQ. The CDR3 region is CASSSEPGLAGGLGTDTQYF. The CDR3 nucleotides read TGTGCCAGCAGCTCGGAACCGGGACTAGCGGGGGGTCTTGGCACAGATACGCAGTATTTT.

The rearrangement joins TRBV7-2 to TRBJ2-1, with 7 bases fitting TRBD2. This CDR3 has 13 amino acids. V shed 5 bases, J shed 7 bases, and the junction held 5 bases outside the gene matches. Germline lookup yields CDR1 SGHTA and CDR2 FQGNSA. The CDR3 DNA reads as TGTGCCAGCAGCCCTCCGGGGGGTAATGAGCAGTTCTTC. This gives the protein CASSPPGGNEQFF.

CDR3 in DNA: TGTGCCTGGAGGCCAACTGGGGGGAGAGACCAGCCCCAGCATTTT. It specifies CAWRPTGGRDQPQHF. V usage is TRBV30 and J usage is TRBJ1-5; D possibly corresponds to TRBD1 (5 bases). Per germline, CDR1 GTSNPN and CDR2 SVGIG (reference sequence). This CDR3 spans 15 amino acids. Between the trimmed V and J ends, which lost 3 bases and 7 bases, there was a span of 19 bases.

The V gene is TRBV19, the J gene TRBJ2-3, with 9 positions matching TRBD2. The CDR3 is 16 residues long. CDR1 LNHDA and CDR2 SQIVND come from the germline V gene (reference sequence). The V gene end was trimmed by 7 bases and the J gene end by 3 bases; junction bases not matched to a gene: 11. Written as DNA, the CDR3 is TGTGCCAGTACCATGGGCGGGGGGGCCTCTACAGATACGCAGTATTTT. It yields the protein CASTMGGGASTDTQYF.

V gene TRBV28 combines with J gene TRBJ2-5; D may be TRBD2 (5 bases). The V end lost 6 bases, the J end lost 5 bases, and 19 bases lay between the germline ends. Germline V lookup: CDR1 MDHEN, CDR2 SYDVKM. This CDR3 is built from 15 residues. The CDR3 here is CASSQPYGVGETQYF. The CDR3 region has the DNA TGTGCCAGCAGCCAACCCTACGGGGTCGGGGAGACCCAGTACTTC.

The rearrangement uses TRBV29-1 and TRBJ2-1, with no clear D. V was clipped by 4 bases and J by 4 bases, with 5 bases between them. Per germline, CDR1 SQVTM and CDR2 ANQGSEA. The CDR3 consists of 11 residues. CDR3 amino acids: CSVVYYNEQFF. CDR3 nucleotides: TGCAGCGTTGTTTATTACAATGAGCAGTTCTTC.

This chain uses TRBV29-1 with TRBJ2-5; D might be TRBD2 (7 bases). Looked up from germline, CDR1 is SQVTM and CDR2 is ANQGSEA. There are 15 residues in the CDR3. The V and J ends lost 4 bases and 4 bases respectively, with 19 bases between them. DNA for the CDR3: TGCAGCGTTGGGGGTGGGGGGGGCGGTTTAGAGACCCAGTACTTC. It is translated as CSVGGGGGGLETQYF.

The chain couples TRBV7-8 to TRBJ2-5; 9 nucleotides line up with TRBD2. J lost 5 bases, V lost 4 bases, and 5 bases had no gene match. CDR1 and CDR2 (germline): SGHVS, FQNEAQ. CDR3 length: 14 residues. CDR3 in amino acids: CASSSIAGEETQYF. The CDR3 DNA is TGTGCCAGCAGCTCGATAGCGGGAGAGGAGACCCAGTACTTC. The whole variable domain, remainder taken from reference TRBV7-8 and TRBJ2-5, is GAGVSQSPRYKVAKRGQDVALRCDPISGHVSLFWYQQALGQGPEFLTYFQNEAQLDKSGLPSDRFFAERPEGSVSTLKIQRTQQEDSAVYLCASSSIAGEETQYFGPGTRLLVL.

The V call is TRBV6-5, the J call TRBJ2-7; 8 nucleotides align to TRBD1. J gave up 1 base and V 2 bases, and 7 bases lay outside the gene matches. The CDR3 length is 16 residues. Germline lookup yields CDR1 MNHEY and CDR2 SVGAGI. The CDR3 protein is CASSYGLRQGSYEQYF. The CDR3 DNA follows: TGTGCCAGCAGTTACGGTCTTCGACAGGGGTCCTACGAGCAGTACTTC.

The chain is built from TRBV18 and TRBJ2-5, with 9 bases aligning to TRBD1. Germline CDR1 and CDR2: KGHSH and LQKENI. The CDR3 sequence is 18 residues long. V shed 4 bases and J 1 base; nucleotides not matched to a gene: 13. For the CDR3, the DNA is TGTGCCAGCTCACAACAAGTGGCCGGGACAGGGCCCCAAGAGACCCAGTACTTC. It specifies CASSQQVAGTGPQETQYF.

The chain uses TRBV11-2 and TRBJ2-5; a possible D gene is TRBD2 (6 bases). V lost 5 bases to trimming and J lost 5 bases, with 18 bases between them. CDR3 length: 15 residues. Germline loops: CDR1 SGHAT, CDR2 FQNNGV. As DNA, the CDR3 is TGTGCCAGCAGCAAGATGCGGGGCCTGGGGGAGACCCAGTACTTC. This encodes CASSKMRGLGETQYF.

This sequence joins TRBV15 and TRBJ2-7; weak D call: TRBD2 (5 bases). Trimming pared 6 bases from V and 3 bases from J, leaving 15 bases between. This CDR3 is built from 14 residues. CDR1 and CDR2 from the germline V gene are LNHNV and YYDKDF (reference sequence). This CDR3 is CATSHQERSYEQYF. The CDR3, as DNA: TGTGCCACCAGTCATCAAGAGCGGAGCTACGAGCAGTACTTC.

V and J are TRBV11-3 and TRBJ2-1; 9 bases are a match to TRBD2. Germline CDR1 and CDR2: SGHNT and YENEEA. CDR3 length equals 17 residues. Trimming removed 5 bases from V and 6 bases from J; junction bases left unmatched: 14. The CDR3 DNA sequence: TGTGCCAGCAGCCCACGTCTGGCGGGGGGGCCGGTCAATGAGCAGTTCTTC. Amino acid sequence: CASSPRLAGGPVNEQFF.

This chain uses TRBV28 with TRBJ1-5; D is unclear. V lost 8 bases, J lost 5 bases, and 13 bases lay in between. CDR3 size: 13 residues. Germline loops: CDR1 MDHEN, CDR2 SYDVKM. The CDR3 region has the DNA TGTGCCAGCCGGTCGGGTCCCGATCAGCCCCAGCATTTT. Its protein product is CASRSGPDQPQHF.

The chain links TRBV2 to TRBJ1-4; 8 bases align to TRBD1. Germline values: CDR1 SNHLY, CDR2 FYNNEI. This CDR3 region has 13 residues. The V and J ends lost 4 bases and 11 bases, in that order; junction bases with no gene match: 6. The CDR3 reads CASSGTGPAKLFF. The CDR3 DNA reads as TGTGCCAGCAGTGGGACAGGGCCTGCGAAACTGTTTTTT.